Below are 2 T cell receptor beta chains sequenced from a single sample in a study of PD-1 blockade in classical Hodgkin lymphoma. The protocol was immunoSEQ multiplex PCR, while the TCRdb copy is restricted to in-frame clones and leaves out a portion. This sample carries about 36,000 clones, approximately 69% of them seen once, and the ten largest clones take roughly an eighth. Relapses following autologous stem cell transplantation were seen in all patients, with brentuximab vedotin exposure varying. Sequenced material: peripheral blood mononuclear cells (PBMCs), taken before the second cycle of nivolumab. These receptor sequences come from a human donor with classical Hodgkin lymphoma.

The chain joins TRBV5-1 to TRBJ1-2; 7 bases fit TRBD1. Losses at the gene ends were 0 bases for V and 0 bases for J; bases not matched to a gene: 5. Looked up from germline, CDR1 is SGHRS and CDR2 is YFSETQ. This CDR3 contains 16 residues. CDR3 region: CASSLGGTAANYGYTF. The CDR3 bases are TGCGCCAGCAGCTTGGGAGGGACAGCCGCTAACTATGGCTACACCTTC.

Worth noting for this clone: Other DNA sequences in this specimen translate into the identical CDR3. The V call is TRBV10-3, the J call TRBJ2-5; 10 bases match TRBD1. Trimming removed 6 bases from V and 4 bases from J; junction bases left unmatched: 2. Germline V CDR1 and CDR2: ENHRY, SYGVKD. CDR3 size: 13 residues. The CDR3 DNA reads TGTGCCATCAGCGGGACAGGGGTAGAGACCCAGTACTTC. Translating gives CAISGTGVETQYF.